The clone carrying this TCR beta chain was seen repeatedly, ten times or more. Deletions cut 2 bases from V and 6 bases from J, with 10 bases between. Germline values: CDR1 SGHRS, CDR2 YFSETQ. The CDR3 sequence is 13 residues long. This sample was included in a study of T-cell memory formation after mild COVID-19. Via MiXCR, TCRdb re-called the 5' RACE reads, giving one row per CDR3 protein. The repertoire consists of fewer than 400,000 distinct CDR3 sequences, with 13% occurring once and the leading ten covering over 20%. This chain connects TRBV5-1 to TRBJ2-3; maybe TRBD1 (6 bases). Sequencing input: PBMCs or a T cell subset sorted from them (not recorded which). The clonotype originates from a man in his late teens or twenties who had mild COVID-19 (a few samples of this study predate the infection). Cell type and time point are not known. The CDR3 nucleotides read TGCGCCAGCAGCTTCTGGGGGCGGGATACGCAGTATTTT. Amino acid sequence: CASSFWGRDTQYF.